A single sample gave rise to the 24 T cell receptor beta chains below, sequenced in a study of response to subunit inactivated influenza vaccine. TCRdb re-called the RT-PCR reads through MiXCR, storing one row per CDR3 protein. The profile shows about 540,000 distinct CDR3 sequences, under 25% of them singletons. Another study also made use of these data, one on T cells expressing NK-cell markers. That work contributes: Scientists made TCR beta cDNA using 5'RACE template switching with UMIs.

Source: CD4+ T cells sorted from PBMCs, taken approximately 12 days after vaccination. Receptor source: a man aged 50-60 years who received an inactivated influenza vaccine.

The sample holds many counts of this clonotype. This sequence joins TRBV12-3 or TRBV12-4 and TRBJ2-1; D might be TRBD2 (5 bases). The CDR3 sequence is 14 residues long. V lost 0 bases and J lost 2, with 5 bases in between. The CDR3 is CASSLALAYNEQFF. The DNA for the CDR3 is TGTGCCAGCAGTTTAGCACTAGCCTACAATGAGCAGTTCTTC.

The CDR3 sequence is CASSPNTGIGTDTQYF. CDR3 DNA sequence: TGTGCCAGCAGCCCAAACACCGGGATTGGCACAGATACGCAGTATTTT. The chain joins TRBV6-1 to TRBJ2-3; the D gene is possibly TRBD2 (5 bases). Germline CDR1 MNHNS, CDR2 SASEGT. V dropped 6 bases and J dropped 1 base, with 17 bases sitting between them. The CDR3 consists of 16 residues.

This rearrangement joins TRBV20-1 to TRBJ2-1; D ambiguous. Between the trimmed V and J ends, which lost 0 bases and 14 bases, there was a span of 11 bases. Germline V lookup: CDR1 DFQATT, CDR2 SNEGSKA (reference sequence). This CDR3 contains 11 residues. The CDR3 DNA is TGCAGTGCTAGAGATATATCCCACGAGTTCTTC. Its protein product is CSARDISHEFF.

The V call is TRBV28, the J call TRBJ2-5, with D unclear. CDR1 is MDHEN, CDR2 SYDVKM, per germline. The CDR3 totals 13 residues. The V end was cut by 2 bases, the J end by 5 bases, with 9 bases between. CDR3 in amino acids: CASSLVGMETQYF. CDR3 nucleotide sequence: TGTGCCAGCAGTTTAGTTGGGATGGAGACCCAGTACTTC. Using reference TRBV28 and TRBJ2-5 for the parts outside the CDR3, the full variable domain is DVKVTQSSRYLVKRTGEKVFLECVQDMDHENMFWYRQDPGLGLRLIYFSYDVKMKEKGDIPEGYSVSREKKERFSLILESASTNQTSMYLCASSLVGMETQYFGPGTRLLVL.

The chain links TRBV20-1 to TRBJ2-7; possibly TRBD2 for D (6 bases). This CDR3 contains 16 residues. The V and J ends lost 3 bases and 3 bases respectively, with 21 bases between them. The germline V gene encodes CDR1 DFQATT and CDR2 SNEGSKA (reference sequence). The CDR3 loop reads CSARREWGSGYYEQYF. The CDR3 DNA is TGCAGTGCTAGGCGGGAATGGGGAAGCGGGTACTACGAGCAGTACTTC.

The rearrangement links TRBV20-1 to TRBJ2-5; D is ambiguous. This CDR3 contains 12 residues. Per the germline V gene, CDR1 is DFQATT and CDR2 is SNEGSKA (reference sequence). The V gene lost 6 bases and the J gene lost 3 bases, with 11 bases spanning the gap. CDR3 protein: CSATRPEETQYF. CDR3 DNA sequence: TGCAGTGCCACCCGCCCTGAAGAGACCCAGTACTTC.

Only one count was recorded for this clonotype. V and J are TRBV7-3 and TRBJ2-7; 7 nucleotides agree with TRBD1. The CDR3 has 14 residues. Germline CDR1 is SGHTA and CDR2 is FQGTGA. V was pared by 5 bases and J by 3 bases, with 7 bases of the junction left unmatched. CDR3 coding DNA: TGTGCCAGCAGCATGAATAGGGACAGCTACGAGCAGTACTTC. This encodes CASSMNRDSYEQYF. Drawing the rest from reference TRBV7-3 and TRBJ2-7, the complete variable domain is GAGVSQTPSNKVTEKGKYVELRCDPISGHTALYWYRQSLGQGPEFLIYFQGTGAADDSGLPNDRFFAVRPEGSVSTLKIQRTERGDSAVYLCASSMNRDSYEQYFGPGTRLTVT.

Only a few counts were recorded for this clonotype. The chain uses TRBV24-1 and TRBJ2-1; unclear D gene. Trimming removed 3 bases at V and 8 bases at J, with 10 bases between. There are 13 residues in the CDR3. CDR1 and CDR2 from the germline V gene are KGHDR and SFDVKD. The CDR3 DNA reads TGTGCCACCAGTGATCAACCGACGTATGAGCAGTTCTTC. Translation gives CATSDQPTYEQFF.

The chain carries TRBV7-2 and TRBJ2-7, with TRBD1 matching over 10 bases. The CDR3 extends over 15 amino acids. V lost 8 bases, J lost 2 bases, and 9 bases stayed unmatched. The germline gives CDR1 SGHTA, CDR2 FQGNSA. This chain's CDR3 is CASLYDGQGAYEQYF. In DNA form, the CDR3 reads TGTGCCAGCCTCTATGATGGACAGGGGGCCTACGAGCAGTACTTC. Full variable domain (rest looked up from reference TRBV7-2 and TRBJ2-7): GAGVSQSPSNKVTEKGKDVELRCDPISGHTALYWYRQSLGQGLEFLIYFQGNSAPDKSGLPSDRFSAERTGGSVSTLTIQRTQQEDSAVYLCASLYDGQGAYEQYFGPGTRLTVT.

The V and J genes are TRBV10-3 and TRBJ2-2, with a tentative D call TRBD2 (5 bases). Trimming took off 2 bases at V and 0 bases at J, with 13 bases between the two ends. This CDR3 contains 17 residues. Germline lookup yields CDR1 ENHRY and CDR2 SYGVKD. The CDR3 DNA is TGTGCCATCAGTGAGGGGGAGCGGACGGCGAACACCGGGGAGCTGTTTTTT. It translates to CAISEGERTANTGELFF.

This clonotype occurred many times. The chain joins TRBV5-6 to TRBJ2-5; TRBD2 might be the D (7 bases). From germline, CDR1 is SGHDT and CDR2 YYEEEE. Between the trimmed V and J ends, which lost 1 base and 5 bases, there was a span of 15 bases. The CDR3 extends over 15 amino acids. The CDR3: CASSLSSGGGETQYF. DNA of the CDR3: TGTGCCAGCAGCTTGAGTTCGGGGGGCGGTGAGACCCAGTACTTC.

This sequence joins TRBV2 and TRBJ2-1; D ambiguous. The CDR3 has 13 amino acids. V was shortened by 5 bases and J by 5 bases, with 10 bases between the two germline ends. Looked up from germline, CDR1 is SNHLY and CDR2 is FYNNEI. This CDR3 reads CASSYSTDNEQFF. CDR3 DNA: TGTGCCAGCAGTTATAGCACAGACAATGAGCAGTTCTTC.

The table lists this clonotype with many counts. The chain combines TRBV12-3 or TRBV12-4 with TRBJ1-2; D gene unclear. This CDR3 has 14 amino acids. Trimming left V 6 bases short and J 6 bases short, with 17 bases between. CDR3 DNA sequence: TGTGCCAGCAGCCGAAGGGCGCTCGGGGATGGCTACACCTTC. Protein sequence: CASSRRALGDGYTF.

The chain employs TRBV30 and TRBJ2-2; D uncertain. CDR3 length equals 15 residues. V was trimmed by 2 bases and J by 1 base, leaving 11 bases between them. Germline-derived CDR1 and CDR2 are GTSNPN and SVGIG (reference sequence). CDR3: CAWSNGRKNTGELFF. In DNA, the CDR3 is TGTGCCTGGAGTAACGGCAGGAAGAACACCGGGGAGCTGTTTTTT.

The V call is TRBV5-1, the J call TRBJ2-3, with D maybe TRBD1 (5 bases). Germline V gives CDR1 SGHRS, CDR2 YFSETQ. The V gene lost 4 bases and the J gene lost 2 bases, with 11 bases spanning the gap. The length of the CDR3 is 14 residues. The CDR3 DNA is TGCGCCAGCAGCGACAGAGGCCCCACAGATACGCAGTATTTT. Protein sequence: CASSDRGPTDTQYF.

This clonotype turned up a few times. V usage is TRBV6-2 or TRBV6-3 and J usage is TRBJ2-2; D possibly uses TRBD1 or TRBD2 (6 bases each). Trimming pared 7 bases from V and 4 bases from J, leaving 13 bases between. There are 14 residues in the CDR3. CDR1 is MNHEY and CDR2 is SVGEGT in the germline V gene. The CDR3 here is CASTSRGRTGELFF. For the CDR3, the DNA is TGTGCCAGCACCTCTCGGGGGCGCACCGGGGAGCTGTTTTTT.

V usage is TRBV28 and J usage is TRBJ2-7; 8 bases align to TRBD2. After removal of 6 bases from V and 0 bases from J, the junction contained 4 bases not matched to a gene. CDR3 length: 14 residues. Germline-derived CDR1 and CDR2 are MDHEN and SYDVKM. CDR3: CASSRSGSSYEQYF. For the CDR3, the DNA is TGTGCCAGCAGCAGAAGCGGGAGCTCCTACGAGCAGTACTTC.

This chain links TRBV7-8 with TRBJ1-3; D ambiguous. The CDR3 runs to 16 residues. V lost 0 bases to trimming and J lost 0 bases, with 9 bases between them. Germline CDR1 SGHVS, CDR2 FQNEAQ. CDR3: CASSLAGDSSGNTIYF. CDR3 in DNA: TGTGCCAGCAGCTTAGCCGGGGATTCCTCTGGAAACACCATATATTTT.

Notes on this clonotype: One end of the junction is discordant with germline, which a read error may explain. The rearrangement joins TRBV24-1 to TRBJ2-3; tentatively, D is TRBD1 (6 bases). Germline V CDR1 and CDR2: KGHDR, SFDVKD. This CDR3 has 12 residues. CDR3 nucleotides: TGTGCCACCAGTGATAGGGCAGGGGATAGGGATTTT. It translates to CATSDRAGDRDF.

The rearrangement links TRBV12-3 or TRBV12-4 to TRBJ1-6; TRBD1 might be the D (5 bases). Between the trimmed V and J ends, which lost 2 bases and 7 bases, there was a span of 18 bases. The CDR3 contains 17 residues. The CDR3 is CASSLSTRERGNSPLHF. DNA of the CDR3: TGTGCCAGCAGTTTATCAACCCGAGAGCGGGGGAATTCACCCCTCCACTTT.

The rearrangement joins TRBV28 to TRBJ2-1, with 11 bases that match TRBD2. Germline CDR1 MDHEN, CDR2 SYDVKM. The CDR3 has 16 residues. J gave up 3 bases and V 3 bases, and 4 bases lay outside the gene matches. The CDR3 region has the DNA TGTGCCAGCAGTTTGGGGGGACTAGCGGACTACAATGAGCAGTTCTTC. Translation gives CASSLGGLADYNEQFF.

The genes are TRBV3-1 and TRBJ2-7; D possibly corresponds to TRBD2 (5 bases). The germline gives CDR1 LGHDT, CDR2 YNNKEL (reference sequence). Trimming shortened V by 4 bases and J by 5 bases, and 21 bases separated the two germline ends. The CDR3 is 16 amino acids. The CDR3 DNA is TGTGCCAGCAGCCCCTTTAACGGGATTGGATCGGACGAGCAGTACTTC. It is translated as CASSPFNGIGSDEQYF.

About this clonotype: This could be a read error, since a much larger clone is one nucleotide away. The V call is TRBV5-1, the J call TRBJ2-5; 8 nucleotides line up with TRBD1. Germline CDR1 and CDR2: SGHRS and YFSETQ. The CDR3 is 14 residues long. The DNA of the CDR3 is TGCGCCAGCATCTTGGGGCAGGGGGCAGAGACCCAGTACTTC. Translation gives CASILGQGAETQYF.

This clonotype was seen only a few times. This chain links TRBV20-1 with TRBJ1-5; D not resolved. Trimming cost V 1 base and J 0 bases, with 7 bases left between them. Per the germline V gene, CDR1 is DFQATT and CDR2 is SNEGSKA (reference sequence). The CDR3 covers 14 residues. Written as DNA, the CDR3 is TGCAGTGCTAGAGGAGTTACTAGCAATCAGCCCCAGCATTTT. It translates to CSARGVTSNQPQHF.